This T cell receptor beta chain came from a study of radiation and T cells in renal cell carcinoma. Germline CDR1 reads SGDLS; CDR2 reads YYNGEE. V gave up 4 bases and J gave up 8 bases, with 22 bases separating them. The CDR3 consists of 16 residues. Sample time point: blood 4 weeks post-SBRT, at nephrectomy. Treatment noted: 15 Gy SBRT to primary tumor, nephrectomy 4 weeks later. Nephrectomy followed 15 Gy stereotactic body radiation by 4 weeks. After SBRT, blood was collected at 2 and 4 weeks, plus baseline. The patient's renal cell carcinoma had clear cell pathology. Clones were sequenced by immunoSEQ multiplex PCR, and TCRdb holds only the in-frame ones, with some missing. The table lists about 78,000 clones, roughly nine tenths of them singletons.

The sequenced sample was blood, obtained from a patient whose treatment included radiotherapy and nephrectomy. The chain recombines TRBV9 with TRBJ2-1, with TRBD1 as a possible D gene (6 bases). The receptor was derived from a woman in her 70s with renal cell carcinoma. CDR3 DNA: TGTGCCAGCAGCCCCTCCCTTCAGGGGCGCCGGGATGAGCAGTTCTTC. Translation: CASSPSLQGRRDEQFF.